This passage covers 29 T cell receptor beta chains from one sample sequenced in a study of shared clonotypes between healthy human individuals. The data were produced by immunoSEQ multiplex PCR, yet TCRdb's version contains in-frame clones alone and is incomplete. This table holds 400,000 to 600,000 clones, nearly 80% found once. The sample was PBMCs. Every receptor here comes from a woman aged 35 to 49 in good health. Some clones in this sample may be carry-over from other donors' samples.

Only one count was recorded for this clone. This chain joins TRBV19 and TRBJ2-2; no definite D call. This CDR3 contains 15 residues. CDR1 and CDR2 from the germline V gene are LNHDA and SQIVND (reference sequence). The V end was cut by 6 bases, the J end by 0 bases, with 11 bases between. The CDR3 is CASSFRRTNTGELFF. The CDR3 region has the DNA TGTGCCAGTAGCTTTCGAAGGACGAACACCGGGGAGCTGTTTTTT.

The chain is built from TRBV7-2 and TRBJ2-2; D is perhaps TRBD2 (6 bases). The germline V and J ends were trimmed by 5 bases and 4 bases, with 14 bases remaining between them. The CDR3 runs 15 residues. The germline V gene encodes CDR1 SGHTA and CDR2 FQGNSA. This CDR3 is CASSPSGPGTGELFF. CDR3 coding DNA: TGTGCCAGCAGCCCCAGCGGGCCGGGCACCGGGGAGCTGTTTTTT. Combining the CDR3 with reference TRBV7-2 and TRBJ2-2 gives the whole variable domain GAGVSQSPSNKVTEKGKDVELRCDPISGHTALYWYRQSLGQGLEFLIYFQGNSAPDKSGLPSDRFSAERTGGSVSTLTIQRTQQEDSAVYLCASSPSGPGTGELFFGEGSRLTVL.

In this sample, this clone turned up once. The chain has TRBV6-6 and TRBJ2-2, with no clear D. V shed 5 bases and J shed 4 bases, with 14 bases lying between them. This CDR3 is 15 amino acids long. Germline values: CDR1 MNHNY, CDR2 SVGAGI (reference sequence). The CDR3 bases are TGTGCCAGCAGTCCTGGCGGACGAGGCACCGGGGAGCTGTTTTTT. It encodes CASSPGGRGTGELFF.

This clone was detected once. The V gene is TRBV6-1, the J gene TRBJ1-2; TRBD1 matches at 9 bases. With 4 bases clipped from V and 4 bases from J, the junction kept 16 bases outside the gene matches. The CDR3 spans 18 residues. Germline CDR1 is MNHNS and CDR2 is SASEGT. CDR3 DNA sequence: TGTGCCAGCAGTGCACTGGGACAGGGTGCAGGCCCCAGCTATGGCTACACCTTC. Residues: CASSALGQGAGPSYGYTF.

About this clone: The same CDR3 can be traced to other DNA sequences in this sample. The rearrangement joins TRBV5-1 to TRBJ2-2; D uncertain. V lost 0 bases, J lost 1 base, and 4 bases lay in between. The CDR3 length is 14 residues. The germline gives CDR1 SGHRS, CDR2 YFSETQ. The CDR3 sequence is CASSLGQNTGELFF. The CDR3 DNA sequence: TGCGCCAGCAGCTTGGGTCAGAACACCGGGGAGCTGTTTTTT.

The gene calls are TRBV2 and TRBJ2-2; 11 bases line up with TRBD2. Per the germline V gene, CDR1 is SNHLY and CDR2 is FYNNEI. The V and J ends lost 6 bases and 5 bases, in that order; junction bases with no gene match: 5. CDR3 length equals 15 residues. CDR3 amino acids: CASRPRTSGTGELFF. The CDR3 region has the DNA TGTGCCAGCAGACCCCGGACTAGCGGGACCGGGGAGCTGTTTTTT. Full variable domain (missing parts from reference TRBV2 and TRBJ2-2): EPEVTQTPSHQVTQMGQEVILRCVPISNHLYFYWYRQILGQKVEFLVSFYNNEISEKSEIFDDQFSVERPDGSNFTLKIRSTKLEDSAMYFCASRPRTSGTGELFFGEGSRLTVL.

The chain combines TRBV6-6 with TRBJ1-1, with 7 bases fitting TRBD1. The V gene end was trimmed by 2 bases and the J gene end by 4 bases; junction bases not matched to a gene: 7. Germline loops: CDR1 MNHNY, CDR2 SVGAGI (reference sequence). The CDR3 contains 15 residues. CDR3 amino acids: CASSYTDRRGTEAFF. CDR3 in DNA: TGTGCCAGCAGTTACACGGACAGGCGGGGCACTGAAGCTTTCTTT.

V and J are TRBV19 and TRBJ2-7; 9 positions match TRBD1. Trimming at V came to 6 bases and at J to 2 bases, leaving 11 bases not matched to a gene. The germline CDR1 and CDR2 sequences are LNHDA and SQIVND (reference sequence). The CDR3 is 16 amino acids. The DNA for the CDR3 is TGTGCCAGTAGCTCCCCGGGACAGGGATCGCCCTACGAGCAGTACTTC. As protein: CASSSPGQGSPYEQYF.

A few counts support this clone. The chain joins TRBV5-3 to TRBJ2-7, with 9 bases identical to TRBD1. TRBV5-3 is assigned to the ORF class and has an uncertain function. V trimming: 1 base; J trimming: 4 bases; junction bases outside the gene matches: 9. The CDR3 covers 16 residues. This CDR3 is CARSLSPGQGVYEQYF. In DNA, the CDR3 is TGTGCCAGAAGCTTGTCTCCGGGACAGGGTGTTTACGAGCAGTACTTC.

The chain recombines TRBV7-2 with TRBJ1-2; TRBD1 agrees at 7 bases. Germline CDR1 SGHTA, CDR2 FQGNSA. The V gene end was trimmed by 1 base and the J gene end by 5 bases; junction bases not matched to a gene: 1. CDR3 size: 13 residues. The CDR3 spells CASSLEQGYGYTF. CDR3 DNA sequence: TGTGCCAGCAGCTTAGAACAGGGGTATGGCTACACCTTC.

The rearrangement uses TRBV5-1 and TRBJ2-5, with 7 bases fitting TRBD1. Trimming cost V 6 bases and J 2 bases; bases outside gene matches: 7. This CDR3 is built from 14 residues. Germline V gene sequence: CDR1 SGHRS, CDR2 YFSETQ. The CDR3: CASNGQAGQETQYF. The DNA of the CDR3 is TGCGCCAGCAACGGACAGGCCGGACAAGAGACCCAGTACTTC.

The rearrangement links TRBV18 to TRBJ2-5; no clear D. The CDR3 covers 15 residues. Germline V gene sequence: CDR1 KGHSH, CDR2 LQKENI. Trimming cost V 0 bases and J 2 bases, with 10 bases left between them. The CDR3 DNA follows: TGTGCCAGCTCACCACCGCTCAGTCAACAAGAGACCCAGTACTTC. Amino acid sequence: CASSPPLSQQETQYF. Combining the CDR3 with reference TRBV18 and TRBJ2-5 gives the whole variable domain NAGVMQNPRHLVRRRGQEARLRCSPMKGHSHVYWYRQLPEEGLKFMVYLQKENIIDESGMPKERFSAEFPKEGPSILRIQQVVRGDSAAYFCASSPPLSQQETQYFGPGTRLLVL.

The chain uses TRBV5-1 and TRBJ1-1; tentatively, D is TRBD1 (5 bases). This CDR3 is built from 14 residues. The V end lost 0 bases, the J end lost 5 bases, and 11 bases lay between the germline ends. CDR1 and CDR2 (germline): SGHRS, YFSETQ. The CDR3 coding sequence is TGCGCCAGCAGCTTGGATTTAGGGGTTACTGAAGCTTTCTTT. As protein: CASSLDLGVTEAFF.

This clone turned up a few times. The rearrangement links TRBV11-3 to TRBJ2-1; 9 positions agree with TRBD2. Germline CDR1 is SGHNT and CDR2 is YENEEA. The CDR3 is 16 residues long. After removal of 1 base from V and 8 bases from J, the junction contained 9 bases not matched to a gene. The CDR3 here is CASSLGASGTDDEQFF. CDR3 in DNA: TGTGCCAGCAGCTTAGGTGCTAGCGGGACGGACGATGAGCAGTTCTTC.

This chain uses TRBV28 with TRBJ1-5, with D perhaps matching TRBD1 (6 bases). Trimming pared 6 bases from V and 2 bases from J, leaving 14 bases between. The germline CDR1 and CDR2 sequences are MDHEN and SYDVKM. CDR3 length: 15 residues. CDR3 sequence reads: CASRTGFLGNQPQHF. CDR3 nucleotides: TGTGCCAGCAGAACAGGGTTTCTCGGCAATCAGCCCCAGCATTTT.

The sample holds a few counts of this clone. The V gene is TRBV30, the J gene TRBJ2-6; a possible D gene is TRBD1 (6 bases). Trimming cost V 6 bases and J 2 bases, with 14 bases left between them. This CDR3 spans 15 amino acids. CDR1 GTSNPN and CDR2 SVGIG come from the germline V gene (reference sequence). DNA for the CDR3: TGTGCCTGTCCCCCCAGGGGTACTGGGGCCAACGTCCTGACTTTC. This sequence encodes CACPPRGTGANVLTF.

The chain employs TRBV28 and TRBJ1-2, with 9 bases that match TRBD1. Per germline, CDR1 MDHEN and CDR2 SYDVKM. This CDR3 is built from 16 residues. Germline trimming cut 4 bases from V and 6 bases from J; bases unmatched to any gene: 12. CDR3 nucleotides: TGTGCCAGCAGTTCCGGGACAGGGACCTTCGGGGATGGCTACACCTTC. Translating it yields CASSSGTGTFGDGYTF.

This rearrangement joins TRBV9 to TRBJ1-4; D gene unclear. The germline V and J ends were trimmed by 4 bases and 8 bases, with 12 bases remaining between them. This CDR3 is built from 13 residues. Germline CDR1 and CDR2: SGDLS and YYNGEE. This CDR3 reads CASSPGLLEKLFF. In DNA, the CDR3 is TGTGCCAGCAGCCCGGGTCTCCTCGAAAAACTGTTTTTT.

This chain connects TRBV10-1 to TRBJ2-3; TRBD2 aligns across 9 bases. This CDR3 contains 15 residues. V dropped 4 bases and J dropped 6; count of bases not matched to a gene: 8. From germline, CDR1 is WNHNN and CDR2 SYGVQD (reference sequence). The CDR3 DNA follows: TGCGCCAGCAGTGCTGGGCTAGCGGGACTCGATACGCAGTATTTT. Translating it yields CASSAGLAGLDTQYF.

The chain links TRBV4-2 to TRBJ1-1; TRBD1 aligns across 7 bases. Germline V lookup: CDR1 LGHNA, CDR2 YNFKEQ. The CDR3 runs 15 residues. V was clipped by 0 bases and J by 11 bases; unmatched bases: 12. The CDR3, as DNA: TGTGCCAGCAGCCAAGATCCCACCGGGACAGCGATGGCTTTCTTT. Protein sequence: CASSQDPTGTAMAFF.

There are a few counts of this clone. The chain joins TRBV11-3 to TRBJ2-2; D may be TRBD1 or TRBD2 (6 bases each). V lost 5 bases and J 6 bases, leaving 16 bases between the germline ends. The CDR3 has 15 residues. Germline V gives CDR1 SGHNT, CDR2 YENEEA. CDR3 nucleotide sequence: TGTGCCAGCAGCCCCATAAGGGGGGCGTCCGGGGAGCTGTTTTTT. Its translation is CASSPIRGASGELFF.

The V gene is TRBV30, the J gene TRBJ2-1; a possible D gene is TRBD2 (5 bases). Trimming shortened V by 1 base and J by 9 bases, and 13 bases separated the two germline ends. Per the germline V gene, CDR1 is GTSNPN and CDR2 is SVGIG (reference sequence). The CDR3 totals 13 residues. This CDR3 is CAWSGSSVAEQFF. CDR3 nucleotide sequence: TGTGCCTGGAGTGGGAGTAGCGTGGCTGAGCAGTTCTTC.

J is TRBJ2-1 and V is TRBV6-1, with D tentatively TRBD2 (5 bases). Trimming left V 8 bases short and J 1 base short, with 6 bases between. Looked up from germline, CDR1 is MNHNS and CDR2 is SASEGT. The CDR3 runs 12 residues. This CDR3 is CASGRSYNEQFF. The CDR3 DNA is TGTGCCAGCGGGAGATCCTACAATGAGCAGTTCTTC.

Regarding this clone: The same CDR3 also results from other DNA sequences found in this sample. The genes are TRBV2 and TRBJ1-5; weak D call: TRBD1 (6 bases). Germline V CDR1 and CDR2: SNHLY, FYNNEI. The CDR3 length is 13 residues. V was cut by 6 bases and J by 6 bases, with 12 bases left in between. CDR3: CASRTGPPQPQHF. CDR3 DNA: TGTGCCAGCAGAACAGGGCCCCCTCAGCCCCAGCATTTT.

In this sample, this clone turned up once. The rearrangement links TRBV4-3 to TRBJ2-1; D tentatively fits TRBD1 or TRBD2 (5 bases each). Trimming pared 0 bases from V and 10 bases from J, leaving 16 bases between. In germline, CDR1 is LGHNA, CDR2 YSLEER. The CDR3 length is 15 residues. This CDR3 reads CASSQDVGGLGEQFF. The CDR3, as DNA: TGCGCCAGCAGCCAAGATGTTGGGGGATTAGGAGAGCAGTTCTTC.

This chain connects TRBV4-2 to TRBJ2-7; D is unclear. This CDR3 comprises 14 residues. Germline V gene data show CDR1 as LGHNA and CDR2 as YNFKEQ. Trimming took 1 base from V and 2 from J, leaving 9 bases between them. This chain's CDR3 is CASSQGPETYEQYF. As DNA, the CDR3 is TGTGCCAGCAGCCAAGGTCCAGAAACCTACGAGCAGTACTTC.

The chain combines TRBV7-9 with TRBJ2-5; D not certain. The ends were cut back, 2 bases at V and 1 base at J, with 5 bases in the middle. The CDR3 extends over 13 amino acids. Germline CDR1 and CDR2: SEHNR and FQNEAQ (reference sequence). CDR3 sequence: CASSLRGQETQYF. CDR3 DNA sequence: TGTGCCAGCAGCTTAAGAGGCCAAGAGACCCAGTACTTC. Full variable domain (remainder filled in from reference TRBV7-9 and TRBJ2-5): DTGVSQNPRHKITKRGQNVTFRCDPISEHNRLYWYRQTLGQGPEFLTYFQNEAQLEKSRLLSDRFSAERPKGSFSTLEIQRTEQGDSAMYLCASSLRGQETQYFGPGTRLLVL.

This clone has a handful of counts. The chain uses TRBV2 and TRBJ1-2; tentatively, D is TRBD1 (5 bases). This CDR3 region has 13 residues. V lost 6 bases and J 7 bases, leaving 15 bases between the germline ends. CDR1 SNHLY and CDR2 FYNNEI come from the germline V gene. Here the CDR3 DNA reads TGTGCCAGCAGACCTATGGCAGGGATTGGCTACACCTTC. Its protein product is CASRPMAGIGYTF.

This clone showed up just a few times. The chain employs TRBV4-1 and TRBJ2-7, with TRBD1 matching over 11 bases. Per germline, CDR1 MGHRA and CDR2 YSYEKL. V was clipped by 4 bases and J by 4 bases; unmatched bases: 3. This CDR3 contains 14 residues. This CDR3 is CASSRGTGGYEQYF. The CDR3 DNA is TGCGCCAGCAGCCGAGGGACAGGGGGTTACGAGCAGTACTTC.